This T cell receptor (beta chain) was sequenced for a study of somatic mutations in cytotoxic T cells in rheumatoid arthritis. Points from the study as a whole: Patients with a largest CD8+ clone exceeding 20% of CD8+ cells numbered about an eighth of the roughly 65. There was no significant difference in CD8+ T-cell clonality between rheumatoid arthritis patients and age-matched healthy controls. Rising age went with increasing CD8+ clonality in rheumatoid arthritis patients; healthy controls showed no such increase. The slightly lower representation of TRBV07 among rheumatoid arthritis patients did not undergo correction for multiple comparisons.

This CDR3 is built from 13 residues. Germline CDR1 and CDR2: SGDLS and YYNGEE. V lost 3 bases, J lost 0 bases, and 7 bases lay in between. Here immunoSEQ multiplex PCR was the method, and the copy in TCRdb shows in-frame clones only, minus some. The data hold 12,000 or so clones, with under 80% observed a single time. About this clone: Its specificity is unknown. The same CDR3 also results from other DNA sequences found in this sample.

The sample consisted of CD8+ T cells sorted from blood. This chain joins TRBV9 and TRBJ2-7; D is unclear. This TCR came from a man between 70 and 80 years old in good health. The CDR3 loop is CASSAPLSYEQYF. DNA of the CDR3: TGTGCCAGCAGCGCCCCCCTCTCCTACGAGCAGTACTTC. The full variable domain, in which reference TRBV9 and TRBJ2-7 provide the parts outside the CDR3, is DSGVTQTPKHLITATGQRVTLRCSPRSGDLSVYWYQQSLDQGLQFLIQYYNGEERAKGNILERFSAQQFPDLHSELNLSSLELGDSALYFCASSAPLSYEQYFGPGTRLTVT.